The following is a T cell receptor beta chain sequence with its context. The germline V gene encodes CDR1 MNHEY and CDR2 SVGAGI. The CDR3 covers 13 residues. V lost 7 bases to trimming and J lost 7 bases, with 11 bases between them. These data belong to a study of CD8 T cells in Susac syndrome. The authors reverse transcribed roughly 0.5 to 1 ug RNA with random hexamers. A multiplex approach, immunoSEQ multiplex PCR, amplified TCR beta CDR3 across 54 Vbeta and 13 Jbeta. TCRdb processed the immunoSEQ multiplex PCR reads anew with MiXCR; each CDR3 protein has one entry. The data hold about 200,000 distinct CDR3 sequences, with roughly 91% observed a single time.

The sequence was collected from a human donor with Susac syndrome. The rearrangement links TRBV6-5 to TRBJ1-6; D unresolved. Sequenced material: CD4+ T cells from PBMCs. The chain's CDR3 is CASTPTENSPLHF. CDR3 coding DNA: TGTGCCAGCACCCCGACTGAGAATTCACCCCTCCACTTT.